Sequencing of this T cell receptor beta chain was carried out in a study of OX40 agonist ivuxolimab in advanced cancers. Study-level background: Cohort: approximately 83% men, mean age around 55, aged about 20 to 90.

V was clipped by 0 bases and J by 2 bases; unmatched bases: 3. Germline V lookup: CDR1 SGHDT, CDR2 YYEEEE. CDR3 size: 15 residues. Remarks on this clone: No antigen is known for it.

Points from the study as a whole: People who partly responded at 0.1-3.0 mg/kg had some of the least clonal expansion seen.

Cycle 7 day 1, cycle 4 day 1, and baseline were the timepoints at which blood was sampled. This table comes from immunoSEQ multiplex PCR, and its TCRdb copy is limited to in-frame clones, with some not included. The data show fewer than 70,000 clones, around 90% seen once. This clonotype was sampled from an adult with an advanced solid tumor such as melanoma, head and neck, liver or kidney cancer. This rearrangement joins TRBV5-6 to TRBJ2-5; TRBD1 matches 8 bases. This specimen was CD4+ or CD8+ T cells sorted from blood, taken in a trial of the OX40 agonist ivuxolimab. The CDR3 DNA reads TGTGCCAGCAGCTTGGGGGGGACAGGACAAGAGACCCAGTACTTC. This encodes CASSLGGTGQETQYF.